This T cell receptor (beta chain) came from a study of shared clonotypes between healthy human individuals. It was across several immunoSEQ plates that each subset's genomic DNA was evenly split. In the original processing: Junction-only sequences without quality scores were provided by ImmunoSEQ, so filtering was different. The data were produced by immunoSEQ multiplex PCR, yet TCRdb's version contains in-frame clones alone and is incomplete. The D gene and trimming were derived from the DNA, and the V and J assignments and clone size from that table. This sample carries around 2.5 million clones, 90% to 95% of them seen once, and the ten largest clones take about 0.39%. Study results and limitations: A limitation of the genetic and exposure-history diversity represented arose from few donors.

The CDR3 sequence is 16 residues long. Germline lookup yields CDR1 SGHAT and CDR2 FQDESV (reference sequence). The V end lost 3 bases, the J end lost 0 bases, and 13 bases lay between the germline ends. Comment on this clone: The antigen is undetermined.

Sample: naive CD4+ T cells from PBMCs. Sample subset: CD45RA+ positively selected. This chain connects TRBV11-1 to TRBJ2-3, with TRBD1 as a possible D gene (6 bases). The receptor's source is a man between 18 and 35 years old in good health. Some clones in this sample may be carry-over from other donors' samples. CDR3 protein: CASSLWTELSTDTQYF. The CDR3 nucleotides are TGTGCCAGCAGCTTGTGGACAGAACTTAGCACAGATACGCAGTATTTT.